Each of the 30 T cell receptor beta chains below was sequenced from the same sample in a study of naive and memory T cell subsets (dated by TCRdb to the late 2010s). To prepare the library, UMI-ligation and nested PCR was applied. Sequencing was performed on an Illumina MiSeq. The beta constant-region primer consisted of an equimolar mixture of two oligonucleotides that together covered TRBC1 and TRBC2. TCRdb took the public reads, trimmed them with fastp at Q25, ran MiXCR for clone calling and kept in-frame beta chains. Merged by CDR3 protein, the rows form single entries marked with the most common genes and DNA. In this sample the table shows 120,000 to 150,000 distinct CDR3 sequences, approximately 15% of which occur a single time. About 0.13% of the sample is in the top ten clones. Material for sequencing was naive CD4+ T cells from blood. Explained via the paper, the cell subset or site label denotes: naive T cells, CD45RA high CD27+. These receptors were taken from a human donor in good health.

This rearrangement joins TRBV7-2 to TRBJ1-5; D is undetermined. CDR1 and CDR2 (germline): SGHTA, FQGNSA. V dropped 3 bases and J dropped 0 bases, with 9 bases sitting between them. CDR3 length: 15 residues. As DNA, the CDR3 is TGTGCCAGCAGCTTCGACGGAGATAGCAATCAGCCCCAGCATTTT. It specifies CASSFDGDSNQPQHF.

This clonotype was counted many times. This chain uses TRBV28 with TRBJ2-1; no reliable D call. CDR1 is MDHEN and CDR2 is SYDVKM in the germline V gene. The germline V and J ends were trimmed by 2 bases and 11 bases, with 13 bases remaining between them. There are 13 residues in the CDR3. CDR3 nucleotides: TGTGCCAGCAGTTTAAACCTGGAGTATAAGCAGTTCTTC. This encodes CASSLNLEYKQFF.

This clonotype was picked up many times. This rearrangement joins TRBV14 to TRBJ2-3; no clear D. Between the trimmed V and J ends, which lost 5 bases and 2 bases, there was a span of 17 bases. Germline assignment: CDR1 SGHDN and CDR2 FVKESK. CDR3 length: 16 amino acids. The chain's CDR3 is CASSTLGRVSTDTQYF. The CDR3 bases are TGTGCCAGCAGCACACTTGGACGGGTCTCCACAGATACGCAGTATTTT.

This clonotype was seen more than once but under ten times. This chain links TRBV30 with TRBJ2-3; 10 bases are shared with TRBD2. This CDR3 comprises 16 residues. The germline CDR1 and CDR2 sequences are GTSNPN and SVGIG (reference sequence). V lost 1 base, J lost 2 bases, and 6 bases stayed unmatched. In DNA form, the CDR3 reads TGTGCCTGGAGTGGCGGACTAGCGGTAAACACAGATACGCAGTATTTT. It yields the protein CAWSGGLAVNTDTQYF.

This clonotype was seen more than once but under ten times. The chain uses TRBV29-1 and TRBJ1-1; TRBD1 aligns across 8 bases. Germline V gene lookup returns CDR1 SQVTM and CDR2 ANQGSEA. The junction had 3 bases not matched to a gene; V was cut back by 5 bases and J by 1 base. This CDR3 is 13 amino acids long. The CDR3 reads CSVRTGRNTEAFF. DNA of the CDR3: TGCAGCGTTCGGACAGGGCGGAACACTGAAGCTTTCTTT.

The chain uses TRBV30 and TRBJ2-2, with no clear D. CDR3 length: 13 amino acids. Looked up from germline, CDR1 is GTSNPN and CDR2 is SVGIG (reference sequence). V was pared by 2 bases and J by 6 bases, with 10 bases between. CDR3 sequence: CAWSTSSPGELFF. The DNA for the CDR3 is TGTGCCTGGAGTACCTCGAGTCCCGGGGAGCTGTTTTTT.

This chain links TRBV7-2 with TRBJ2-1; maybe TRBD1 (6 bases). Per germline, CDR1 SGHTA and CDR2 FQGNSA. Trimming stripped 4 bases from V and 8 bases from J, with 15 bases between. CDR3 length equals 14 residues. DNA of the CDR3: TGTGCCAGCAGCTCATACAGGGCCCTCGATGAGCAGTTCTTC. Protein product: CASSSYRALDEQFF.

The chain joins TRBV29-1 to TRBJ2-3, with TRBD2 identical over 9 bases. V shed 8 bases and J 5 bases; nucleotides not matched to a gene: 14. Germline V gene data show CDR1 as SQVTM and CDR2 as ANQGSEA. The CDR3 extends over 15 amino acids. CDR3 loop: CSTIGLALSRDTQYF. DNA for the CDR3: TGCAGCACAATAGGACTAGCGCTCTCCAGAGATACGCAGTATTTT.

This clonotype came up a few times. This chain connects TRBV28 to TRBJ2-7; 8 positions match TRBD2. This CDR3 has 15 residues. The germline V gene encodes CDR1 MDHEN and CDR2 SYDVKM. V lost 7 bases and J lost 1; bases outside the gene matches: 9. As DNA, the CDR3 is TGTGCCAGCAATAAACGCGGGGGGCCGTCCTACGAGCAGTACTTC. Protein: CASNKRGGPSYEQYF.

The table lists this clonotype with a few counts. The V and J genes are TRBV5-6 and TRBJ2-7; D not resolved. The V gene's germline CDR1 is SGHDT and CDR2 YYEEEE. The CDR3 runs 14 residues. Trimming took 0 bases from V and 0 from J, leaving 7 bases between them. The CDR3, as DNA: TGTGCCAGCAGCTTGGACGGCAGCTCCTACGAGCAGTACTTC. Protein sequence: CASSLDGSSYEQYF.

V gene TRBV6-2 or TRBV6-3 combines with J gene TRBJ2-6, with TRBD1 matching 7 bases. Losses at the gene ends were 5 bases for V and 0 bases for J; bases not matched to a gene: 22. Germline CDR1 reads MNHEY; CDR2 reads SVGEGT. This CDR3 comprises 22 residues. The CDR3 reads CASSLQNRQGLLPYSGANVLTF. The CDR3 DNA sequence: TGTGCCAGCAGTCTACAGAATCGACAGGGCTTGTTGCCTTACTCTGGGGCCAACGTCCTGACTTTC.

This clonotype came up a few times. This sequence joins TRBV5-1 and TRBJ2-1; D is perhaps TRBD2 (5 bases). Germline V gene lookup returns CDR1 SGHRS and CDR2 YFSETQ. This CDR3 comprises 15 residues. V was cut by 4 bases and J by 0 bases, with 11 bases left in between. CDR3 nucleotides: TGCGCCAGCAGCCAGAGGGCCGGCTCCTACAATGAGCAGTTCTTC. Translation gives CASSQRAGSYNEQFF.

This clonotype was seen only a few times. The chain employs TRBV5-1 and TRBJ1-1, with D perhaps matching TRBD1 (5 bases). The CDR3 loop spans 14 amino acids. Trimming took 1 base from V and 1 from J, leaving 8 bases between them. Germline lookup yields CDR1 SGHRS and CDR2 YFSETQ. The CDR3 reads CASSLRTRNTEAFF. The CDR3 coding sequence is TGCGCCAGCAGCTTGCGGACAAGGAACACTGAAGCTTTCTTT.

The CDR3 here is CATSRDRGTHYEQYF. In DNA form, the CDR3 reads TGTGCCACCAGCAGAGATAGAGGGACCCACTACGAGCAGTACTTC. The rearrangement joins TRBV15 to TRBJ2-7, with D perhaps matching TRBD1 or TRBD2 (5 bases each). Germline CDR1 reads LNHNV; CDR2 reads YYDKDF (reference sequence). V lost 0 bases and J 3 bases, leaving 12 bases between the germline ends. The CDR3 loop spans 15 amino acids.

In its sample, this clonotype was seen a few times. The chain employs TRBV12-3 or TRBV12-4 and TRBJ1-1; no clear D gene. Trimming stripped 6 bases from V and 2 bases from J, with 7 bases between. The CDR3 has 12 residues. CDR3 in amino acids: CASSIENTEAFF. The CDR3 DNA sequence: TGTGCCAGCAGCATAGAAAACACTGAAGCTTTCTTT.

For this clonotype: Sequence at one end of the junction differs from germline and may be a read error. V is TRBV7-1 and J is TRBJ2-3; the match to TRBD2 covers 8 bases. TRBV7-1 is treated as an ORF (open reading frame) with a function not yet certain. This CDR3 region has 16 residues. In DNA form, the CDR3 reads TGTGCCAGCAGCAGACAAGCGGGGGCCAGCACAGATACGCATTATTTT. Its protein is CASSRQAGASTDTHYF.

This clonotype came up a few times. The rearrangement links TRBV7-2 to TRBJ2-1; D uncertain. V lost 6 bases, J lost 1 base, and 7 bases lay in between. This CDR3 is built from 13 residues. Germline V CDR1 and CDR2: SGHTA, FQGNSA. Written as DNA, the CDR3 is TGTGCCAGCAGACCCGCGTCCTACAATGAGCAGTTCTTC. Protein product: CASRPASYNEQFF.

The rearrangement links TRBV4-2 to TRBJ2-2; D remains unclear. The CDR3 extends over 12 amino acids. The germline CDR1 and CDR2 sequences are LGHNA and YNFKEQ. The V and J ends lost 4 bases and 6 bases respectively, with 6 bases between them. The DNA of the CDR3 is TGTGCCAGCAGCCCGATAGCCGGGGAGCTGTTTTTT. It is translated as CASSPIAGELFF.

This clonotype was found a few times. An end of the junction does not agree with germline; a read error may underlie this. The chain employs TRBV12-3 or TRBV12-4 and TRBJ1-4; D is possibly TRBD1 (6 bases). The CDR3 contains 14 residues. CDR3 in amino acids: CASTLGGPNEKLLF. CDR3 DNA: TGTGCCAGCACCCTGGGGGGCCCTAATGAAAAACTGCTTTTT.

This clonotype was seen a handful of times. The chain has TRBV6-1 and TRBJ2-3; tentative D call: TRBD2 (6 bases). V lost 8 bases, J lost 6 bases, and 15 bases lay in between. Germline assignment: CDR1 MNHNS and CDR2 SASEGT. The CDR3 spans 13 residues. The CDR3 sequence is CASHAGDFDTQYF. The CDR3 bases are TGTGCCAGCCACGCCGGGGACTTTGATACGCAGTATTTT.

This clonotype was found a few times. V usage is TRBV4-1 and J usage is TRBJ2-7; 8 bases match TRBD1. This CDR3 is 13 amino acids long. Per germline, CDR1 MGHRA and CDR2 YSYEKL. V trimming: 3 bases; J trimming: 7 bases; junction bases outside the gene matches: 5. CDR3 nucleotides: TGCGCCAGCAGCCACCCGGACAGGGCGGAGCAGTACTTC. It is translated as CASSHPDRAEQYF.

This clonotype occurred a few times. The rearrangement joins TRBV5-8 to TRBJ2-5; maybe TRBD2 (5 bases). The CDR3 sequence is 13 residues long. The V gene's germline CDR1 is SGHTS and CDR2 YDEGEE. V was pared by 4 bases and J by 2 bases, with 9 bases between. CDR3 in DNA: TGTGCCAGCAGCGTGCGGAGGCAAGAGACCCAGTACTTC. It encodes CASSVRRQETQYF.

In this sample, this clonotype turned up a few times. The chain joins TRBV7-7 to TRBJ1-1; D unresolved. The germline V gene encodes CDR1 SSHAT and CDR2 FNYEAQ (reference sequence). This CDR3 is 13 amino acids long. The V gene lost 5 bases and the J gene lost 1 base, with 8 bases spanning the gap. CDR3 sequence reads: CASSVGKNTEAFF. The CDR3 region has the DNA TGTGCCAGCAGCGTAGGGAAGAACACTGAAGCTTTCTTT.

This clonotype was counted many times. J is TRBJ2-3 and V is TRBV7-2; no reliable D call. This CDR3 spans 11 amino acids. Germline values: CDR1 SGHTA, CDR2 FQGNSA. V lost 6 bases and J lost 3, with 4 bases in between. CDR3 residues: CASRRTDTQYF. CDR3 coding DNA: TGTGCCAGCAGGCGAACAGATACGCAGTATTTT.

This clonotype was detected only a few times. The V call is TRBV6-1, the J call TRBJ1-6; no clear D gene. V was shortened by 3 bases and J by 6 bases, with 12 bases between the two germline ends. Germline values: CDR1 MNHNS, CDR2 SASEGT. This CDR3 has 15 amino acids. For the CDR3, the DNA is TGTGCCAGCAGTGAGACCGTATGGGGTAATTCACCCCTCCACTTT. Amino acid sequence: CASSETVWGNSPLHF.

The genes are TRBV7-6 and TRBJ1-3; D is unclear. CDR3 length: 16 residues. V was clipped by 5 bases and J by 0 bases, with 14 bases between them. In germline, CDR1 is SGHVS, CDR2 FNYEAQ. The CDR3: CASSDPLGSSGNTIYF. CDR3 bases: TGTGCCAGCAGCGACCCCCTGGGGAGCTCTGGAAACACCATATATTTT. The complete variable domain, with remaining parts taken from reference TRBV7-6 and TRBJ1-3, reads GAGVSQSPRYKVTKRGQDVALRCDPISGHVSLYWYRQALGQGPEFLTYFNYEAQQDKSGLPNDRFSAERPEGSISTLTIQRTEQRDSAMYRCASSDPLGSSGNTIYFGEGSWLTVV.

J is TRBJ2-1 and V is TRBV9, with 11 bases fitting TRBD2. Germline lookup yields CDR1 SGDLS and CDR2 YYNGEE. Losses at the gene ends were 4 bases for V and 2 bases for J; bases not matched to a gene: 2. There are 15 residues in the CDR3. The CDR3 protein is CASSMTSGTYNEQFF. DNA of the CDR3: TGTGCCAGCAGCATGACTAGCGGGACCTACAATGAGCAGTTCTTC.

The chain links TRBV20-1 to TRBJ2-7, with TRBD1 matching 7 bases. The V and J ends lost 6 bases and 0 bases, in that order; junction bases with no gene match: 23. Looked up from germline, CDR1 is DFQATT and CDR2 is SNEGSKA (reference sequence). The CDR3 has 19 amino acids. CDR3 residues: CSAIPAGTVIYFSSYEQYF. Here the CDR3 DNA reads TGCAGTGCCATACCAGCCGGGACAGTCATATACTTTAGCTCCTACGAGCAGTACTTC.

The rearrangement joins TRBV6-5 to TRBJ2-7, with D unresolved. The V and J ends lost 2 bases and 3 bases respectively, with 17 bases between them. CDR3 length: 16 amino acids. Germline assignment: CDR1 MNHEY and CDR2 SVGAGI. The DNA for the CDR3 is TGTGCCAGCAGTTACATGGCCAACGCAGAATACTACGAGCAGTACTTC. The encoded protein is CASSYMANAEYYEQYF.

The chain combines TRBV12-3 or TRBV12-4 with TRBJ2-3, with 7 bases that match TRBD2. The CDR3 runs 15 residues. Losses at the gene ends were 5 bases for V and 1 base for J; bases not matched to a gene: 6. In DNA form, the CDR3 reads TGTGCCAGCAGTCGGGGGGTCCCCCGCACAGATACGCAGTATTTT. It codes for CASSRGVPRTDTQYF.